This TCR beta chain was profiled in a study of T-cell memory formation after mild COVID-19 (dated by TCRdb to about 2021). Turning to the overall study: Most TCR sequence clusters were specific to one of the two donors. The cohort was made up of two young adult volunteers, one female and one male, who were previously healthy. In a couple of donors, T-cell clones that expanded and contracted after mild COVID-19 were followed by sequencing TCRalpha and TCRbeta repertoires longitudinally.

Study-wide findings and limitations: Some responding clones were detected in pre-infection memory, suggesting pre-existing cross-reactive memory T cells joined the SARS-CoV-2 response. Contracting CD4+ clones were located mainly in the CM and EM memory subsets, whereas CD8+ clones were found to be enriched in EMRA. Whether the second-wave clones peaking on day 37 were SARS-CoV-2 specific was not confirmed. Only a couple of mild cases were covered by the study, and larger cohorts that include severe cases with pre-infection samples were considered necessary. From day 15 to 85, contracting clones showed balanced CD4/CD8 phenotypes, whereas a second wave of clones that expanded from day 15 to 37 leaned towards CD4+.

The germline V gene provides CDR1 KGHSH and CDR2 LQKENI. The junction carries 5 bases between V and J, which are trimmed by 7 bases and 2 bases respectively. Including the terminal cysteine and phenylalanine, the CDR3 comprises 11 residues. Of the read, only the CDR3 DNA is kept; its 33 bases are in frame from base 1. Sequenced on an Illumina NovaSeq 6000. TCRalpha and TCRbeta cDNA libraries were constructed by 5'RACE with constant-segment primers, with sample barcodes and unique molecular identifiers being introduced. Trizol reagent was used to extract RNA from every sample. Library amplification was performed in two PCR steps, and a second sample barcode and Illumina TruSeq adapters were introduced in the second step. Sequencing of libraries was performed on an Illumina NovaSeq with 2 x 150 bp paired-end reads. Per the authors' processing: Demultiplexing of reads and collapsing into UMI-guided consensus sequences were performed with migec v1.2.7. With mixcr v2.1.11, UMI consensuses were aligned to TRA and TRB V and J templates and assembled into clonotypes. Clonotypes were classified as expanded or contracted when called significant by both edgeR and NoisET, with noise models trained on biological replicates. For edgeR calls, a false discovery rate-adjusted p below 0.01 and a log2 fold-change threshold of 1 were applied. As an exploratory analysis of dynamics, PCA with hierarchical clustering was applied to max-normalized trajectories of the 1000 most abundant clonotypes. Each responding clone was given a CD4 or CD8 phenotype based on the CD4+ and CD8+ repertoires, which had been sequenced separately. TCRdb passed the public sequencing reads through fastp at Q25 and MiXCR, retaining productive beta sequences. A single entry per CDR3 protein holds the most common genes and DNA from its merged rows. The V and J calls, along with clone size, are taken from TCRdb and not from the paper's own processing. For this sample there are approximately 350,000 distinct CDR3 sequences; about 15% appear just once. Less than 25% of the sample belongs to the ten largest clones.

Ficoll-Paque density gradient centrifugation was the method used to isolate PBMCs. This clonotype came up a few times. The target of this receptor is not known. No quality values exist for individual bases; no much larger clone is one base distant. The source of this sequence is a man aged 18 to 30 who had mild COVID-19 (a few samples of this study predate the infection). The sample titles of this study are shuffled in the database, so cell type and time point are left out; the donor was told from shared clones. The chain is encoded by TRBV18 joined to TRBJ1-1; confidence is insufficient to name the D gene. Sample: PBMCs or a T cell subset sorted from them (not recorded which). The CDR3 has the sequence CASLANTEAFF. The DNA sequence reads TGTGCCAGCTTAGCCAACACTGAAGCTTTCTTT.